These 8 T cell receptor beta chains originate from one sample sequenced in a study of T-cell memory formation after mild COVID-19. TCRdb reanalysed the 5' RACE reads using MiXCR and keeps one entry per CDR3 protein. This sample has approximately 400,000 distinct CDR3 sequences, with about 24% found just once. The source material was PBMCs or a T cell subset sorted from them (not recorded which). These receptors were obtained from an adult woman who had mild COVID-19 (a few samples of this study predate the infection). Cell type and time point are not known.

The sample holds many counts of this clonotype. This sequence joins TRBV5-1 and TRBJ2-1, with D maybe TRBD2 (5 bases). The CDR3 totals 14 residues. Germline CDR1 and CDR2: SGHRS and YFSETQ. Between the trimmed V and J ends, which lost 1 base and 0 bases, there was a span of 5 bases. CDR3: CASSLTSSYNEQFF. CDR3 sequence (DNA): TGCGCCAGCAGCTTGACTAGCTCCTACAATGAGCAGTTCTTC.

This clonotype has a handful of counts. CDR3 sequence: CASSLGDRGYQPQHF. CDR3 DNA sequence: TGCGCCAGCAGCTTGGGAGACAGGGGGTATCAGCCCCAGCATTTT. This sequence joins TRBV5-1 and TRBJ1-5; 9 nucleotides line up with TRBD1. This CDR3 has 15 amino acids. Looked up from germline, CDR1 is SGHRS and CDR2 is YFSETQ. The junction had 3 bases not matched to a gene; V was cut back by 0 bases and J by 5 bases.

V usage is TRBV5-1 and J usage is TRBJ2-3, with 9 bases that match TRBD1. CDR1 SGHRS and CDR2 YFSETQ come from the germline V gene. The ends lost 4 bases at V and 3 bases at J; junction bases unmatched: 6. The CDR3 is 15 residues long. DNA for the CDR3: TGCGCCAGCAGCGTTGGGACAGGGAGGACAGATACGCAGTATTTT. Encoded protein: CASSVGTGRTDTQYF.

This clonotype was seen a handful of times. This chain connects TRBV5-1 to TRBJ1-1, with D tentatively TRBD1 (6 bases). The CDR3 totals 14 residues. V lost 4 bases and J 5 bases, leaving 15 bases between the germline ends. The germline V gene encodes CDR1 SGHRS and CDR2 YFSETQ. The CDR3: CASSENQGITEAFF. In nucleotides, the CDR3 is TGCGCCAGCAGCGAGAACCAGGGGATAACTGAAGCTTTCTTT.

This clonotype appeared a few times. The rearrangement links TRBV7-2 to TRBJ2-5; D unclear. Germline V lookup: CDR1 SGHTA, CDR2 FQGNSA. V was trimmed by 0 bases and J by 3 bases, leaving 11 bases between them. The CDR3 extends over 15 amino acids. Written as DNA, the CDR3 is TGTGCCAGCAGCTTAGCGTGGACGTTAGAAGAGACCCAGTACTTC. Translating gives CASSLAWTLEETQYF.

The chain employs TRBV7-9 and TRBJ1-4; D is possibly TRBD1 (6 bases). This CDR3 contains 17 residues. CDR1 and CDR2 (germline): SEHNR, FQNEAQ (reference sequence). V was clipped by 5 bases and J by 3 bases, with 19 bases between them. The CDR3 DNA reads as TGTGCCAGCAGCGCCCGGAAAACAGGGAGGGCTAATGAAAAACTGTTTTTT. Translated: CASSARKTGRANEKLFF.

The rearrangement joins TRBV14 to TRBJ1-2; 11 nucleotides agree with TRBD1. Germline CDR1 SGHDN, CDR2 FVKESK. V was pared by 5 bases and J by 1 base, with 6 bases of the junction left unmatched. The CDR3 loop spans 16 amino acids. The CDR3 DNA reads TGTGCCAGCAGCTACCGGGACAGGGGGGTTAACTATGGCTACACCTTC. This codes for CASSYRDRGVNYGYTF.

This chain uses TRBV12-3 or TRBV12-4 with TRBJ2-3; 12 nucleotides match TRBD2. CDR3 size: 17 residues. V shed 5 bases, J shed 1 base, and the junction held 7 bases outside the gene matches. The CDR3 region is CASSRRLAGVGTDTQYF. The CDR3 nucleotides read TGTGCCAGCAGTCGCCGACTAGCGGGAGTGGGCACAGATACGCAGTATTTT.